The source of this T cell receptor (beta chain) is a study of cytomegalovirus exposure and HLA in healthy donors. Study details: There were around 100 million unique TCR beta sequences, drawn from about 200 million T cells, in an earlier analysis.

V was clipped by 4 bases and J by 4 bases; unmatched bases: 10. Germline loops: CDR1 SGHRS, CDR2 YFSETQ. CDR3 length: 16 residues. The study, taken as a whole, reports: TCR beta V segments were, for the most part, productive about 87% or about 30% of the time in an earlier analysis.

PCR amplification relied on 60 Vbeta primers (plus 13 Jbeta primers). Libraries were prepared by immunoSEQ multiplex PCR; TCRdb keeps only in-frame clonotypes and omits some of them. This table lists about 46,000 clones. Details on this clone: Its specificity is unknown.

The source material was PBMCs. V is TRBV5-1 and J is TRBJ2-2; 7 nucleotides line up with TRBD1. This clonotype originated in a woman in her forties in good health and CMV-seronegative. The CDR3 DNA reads TGCGCCAGCAGCCAACAGAGCACAGGGGTCACCGGGGAGCTGTTTTTT. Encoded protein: CASSQQSTGVTGELFF.